The rows below give T cell receptor beta chains drawn from one sample of a study of blood T cell repertoires in COVID-19. Measured with immunoSEQ multiplex PCR; TCRdb has only the in-frame clones, and not every one. The table lists approximately 140,000 clones, about nine tenths of them singletons. The sequencing input was peripheral blood. The receptor set was obtained from a man in his forties or fifties with active or convalescent COVID-19. The CDR3 runs from the conserved cysteine through the conserved F or W. A D gene is named only where the DNA matches it firmly. Some rows mark clone size as missing; the rest say once, few, many or name a class of expanded clone.

clone_size d_call j_call v_call cdr3_aa cdr3_nt
NA NA TRBJ2-7 TRBV18 CASWGGALYEQYF TGTGCCAGCTGGGGGGGGGCACTCTACGAGCAGTACTTC
NA NA TRBJ2-1 TRBV7-2 CASSVYGGHNEQFF TGTGCCAGCAGCGTCTATGGGGGCCACAATGAGCAGTTCTTC
NA NA TRBJ1-6 TRBV19 CASSPRGANSPLHF TGTGCCAGTAGTCCTAGGGGCGCGAATTCACCCCTCCACTTT
NA NA TRBJ1-1 TRBV7-9 CASSLGQVNTEAFF TGTGCCAGCAGCCTCGGACAAGTAAACACTGAAGCTTTCTTT
NA TRBD2 TRBJ2-2 TRBV5-6 CASSFITLAGLNTGELFF TGTGCCAGCAGCTTTATAACGCTAGCGGGCTTGAACACCGGGGAGCTGTTTTTT
NA TRBD2 TRBJ2-5 TRBV7-2 CASSPQRGPIETQYF TGTGCCAGCAGCCCCCAGCGGGGTCCGATAGAGACCCAGTACTTC
NA TRBD1 TRBJ2-1 TRBV11-3 CASSKGGDRVANEQFF TGTGCCAGCAGCAAGGGTGGGGACAGGGTGGCCAATGAGCAGTTCTTC
few TRBD2 TRBJ2-3 TRBV5-5 CASSFRLAGETDTQYF TGTGCCAGCAGCTTTCGACTAGCGGGAGAGACAGATACGCAGTATTTT
NA TRBD1 TRBJ1-6 TRBV30 CAWSVLQGALHF TGTGCCTGGAGTGTACTTCAGGGGGCCCTCCACTTT
NA NA TRBJ2-5 TRBV15 CATSPRQGPQETQYF TGTGCCACCAGCCCCCGCCAGGGGCCTCAAGAGACCCAGTACTTC
NA NA TRBJ2-2 TRBV6-5 CASEAGTNTGELFF TGTGCCTCCGAAGCGGGTACGAACACCGGGGAGCTGTTTTTT
once NA TRBJ2-5 TRBV7-3 CASSATVQETQYF TGTGCCAGCAGCGCGACAGTTCAAGAGACCCAGTACTTC
NA TRBD1 TRBJ1-2 TRBV29-1 CSVETPRGRINYGYTF TGCAGCGTTGAAACCCCCAGGGGGCGCATAAACTATGGCTACACCTTC
NA TRBD1 TRBJ2-7 TRBV5-1 CASSLGQVPMEQYF TGCGCCAGCAGCCTGGGACAGGTTCCAATGGAGCAGTACTTC
NA NA TRBJ2-4 TRBV5-1 CASSLSRGAKNIQYF TGCGCCAGCAGCTTAAGCCGGGGAGCCAAAAACATTCAGTACTTC
NA TRBD2 TRBJ2-1 TRBV10-3 CAIGSLAGGYNEQFF TGTGCCATCGGGTCGCTGGCGGGAGGCTACAATGAGCAGTTCTTC
NA NA TRBJ1-6 TRBV27 CASSLAARGISRSSPLHF TGTGCCAGCAGTTTAGCAGCAAGGGGGATCTCCAGGAGTTCACCCCTCCACTTT
few NA TRBJ1-2 TRBV28 CASSLVRGYGYTF TGTGCCAGCAGTTTGGTCCGGGGCTATGGCTACACCTTC
once TRBD1 TRBJ1-4 TRBV5-1 CASSTGQGSEKLFF TGCGCCAGCAGCACCGGACAGGGCAGTGAAAAACTGTTTTTT
NA TRBD1 TRBJ1-1 TRBV28 CASSSGQGRRTEAFF TGTGCCAGCAGCTCGGGACAGGGCAGAAGGACTGAAGCTTTCTTT
NA TRBD1 TRBJ2-7 TRBV6-1 CASSEEVGTGPYEQYF TGTGCCAGCAGTGAAGAGGTAGGGACAGGACCTTACGAGCAGTACTTC
NA NA TRBJ1-2 TRBV4-2 CASSPLGGNYGYTF TGTGCCAGCAGCCCGCTGGGGGGTAACTATGGCTACACCTTC
NA TRBD1 TRBJ1-2 TRBV2 CASSEGTGIDGYTF TGTGCCAGCAGTGAAGGGACAGGAATAGACGGCTACACCTTC
NA TRBD2 TRBJ2-7 TRBV7-2 CASSDLAGEQYF TGTGCCAGCAGCGACCTAGCGGGGGAGCAGTACTTC
once TRBD2 TRBJ2-3 TRBV7-9 CASSYTSGRYTSTDTQYF TGTGCCAGCAGCTATACTAGCGGGAGATATACTAGCACAGATACGCAGTATTTT
few NA TRBJ1-5 TRBV12-3/TRBV12-4 CASSRYNQPQHF TGTGCCAGCTCTCGGTACAATCAGCCCCAGCATTTT
NA TRBD1 TRBJ2-7 TRBV11-2 CASSIMTGGSNEQYF TGTGCCAGCAGTATTATGACAGGGGGTAGCAACGAGCAGTACTTC
NA NA TRBJ1-1 TRBV2 CASSEGGAVNTEAFF TGTGCCAGCAGTGAAGGGGGAGCAGTGAACACTGAAGCTTTCTTT
NA TRBD1 TRBJ1-5 TRBV29-1 CSVGGGQGVQPQHF TGCAGCGTTGGAGGAGGACAGGGAGTCCAGCCCCAGCATTTT
NA TRBD2 TRBJ2-3 TRBV5-1 CASRSGRTDTQYF TGCGCCAGCAGAAGCGGGAGGACAGATACGCAGTATTTT